Detailed here is one T cell receptor (beta chain). Original analysis: Estimation of nucleated cell counts relied on the amplification of reference gene primers. Data came from immunoSEQ multiplex PCR; TCRdb stores just in-frame clones and leaves some out. The DNA was the basis for D and trimming; V, J and clone size are from that table. The sample consists of approximately 150,000 clones, roughly 87% of them appearing once. This sample was taken from a study of blood T cell repertoires in COVID-19. Background on the study: PBMCs, B-cell-depleted T cells, or T cells provided the cDNA or gDNA that made up the material.

CDR1 is PRHDT and CDR2 is FYEKMQ in the germline V gene (reference sequence). V lost 1 base, J lost 7 bases, and 7 bases lay in between. The CDR3 is 12 residues long. The receptor was isolated from a woman aged 50 to 60 with acute or convalescent COVID-19. The material sequenced was peripheral blood. V gene TRBV13 combines with J gene TRBJ1-2; no clear D. The CDR3 nucleotides read TGTGCCAGCAGCTTAGAACGAGGTGGCTACACCTTC. Protein: CASSLERGGYTF.